A single sample is the source of the 27 T cell receptor beta chains below, sequenced in a study of T cell repertoires in cytomegalovirus infection. TCRdb redid the calling of the reads with MiXCR, one entry per CDR3 protein. The profile shows under 600,000 distinct CDR3 sequences, about 15% of them singletons. Sequencing was carried out using CD8+ T cells from PBMCs. All receptors come from a human donor in good health (CMV status not recorded). Some clones in this sample may be carry-over from other donors' samples.

This CDR3 is CASSFGLAGGLAGELFF. CDR3 DNA sequence: TGTGCCAGCAGCTTCGGACTAGCGGGGGGGCTGGCCGGGGAGCTGTTTTTT. The gene calls are TRBV5-5 and TRBJ2-2; 15 bases map to TRBD2. V trimming: 2 bases; J trimming: 6 bases; junction bases outside the gene matches: 5. CDR1 SGHKS and CDR2 YYEKEE come from the germline V gene (reference sequence). The CDR3 is made up of 17 amino acids.

A word on this clonotype: A much larger clone sits a single nucleotide away, making a read error possible. This chain joins TRBV7-9 and TRBJ2-1; 9 bases are shared with TRBD1. CDR1 and CDR2 from the germline V gene are SEHNR and FQNEAQ (reference sequence). This CDR3 region has 13 residues. CDR3 nucleotides: TGTGCCAGCAGCAAAGAGGTCGGGACAGGGTTGTTATTC. It codes for CASSKEVGTGLLF.

This chain connects TRBV6-1 to TRBJ1-1; D may be TRBD1 (5 bases). Germline CDR1 and CDR2: MNHNS and SASEGT. V shed 7 bases and J shed 6 bases, with 24 bases lying between them. The CDR3 is 16 amino acids. The CDR3 loop is CASTQIGPFGDAEAFF. In nucleotides, the CDR3 is TGTGCCAGCACCCAAATAGGACCTTTTGGGGACGCTGAAGCTTTCTTT.

This clonotype was detected a few times. The chain combines TRBV28 with TRBJ2-7; weak D call: TRBD2 (6 bases). The CDR3 length is 12 residues. The germline gives CDR1 MDHEN, CDR2 SYDVKM. The ends were cut back, 7 bases at V and 7 bases at J, with 14 bases in the middle. CDR3 sequence: CASTGGPEEQYF. In nucleotides, the CDR3 is TGTGCCAGCACTGGAGGGCCGGAGGAGCAGTACTTC.

This clonotype was seen repeatedly, ten times or more. The rearrangement uses TRBV4-1 and TRBJ2-7; TRBD1 or TRBD2 may be the D gene (5 bases each). Trimming took 5 bases from V and 1 from J, leaving 12 bases between them. Per germline, CDR1 MGHRA and CDR2 YSYEKL. CDR3 size: 14 residues. The chain's CDR3 is CASSYRDGSYEQYF. In DNA form, the CDR3 reads TGCGCCAGCAGCTACCGGGACGGGTCCTACGAGCAGTACTTC.

The chain carries TRBV6-1 and TRBJ2-1; possibly TRBD2 for D (5 bases). V was trimmed by 4 bases and J by 6 bases, leaving 25 bases between them. From germline, CDR1 is MNHNS and CDR2 SASEGT. This CDR3 region has 18 residues. The CDR3 protein is CASSGPWGEGLLGNEQFF. CDR3 DNA sequence: TGTGCCAGCAGTGGGCCCTGGGGAGAGGGCCTCCTGGGCAATGAGCAGTTCTTC.

This clonotype was seen at least ten times. This chain uses TRBV7-8 with TRBJ2-7; the D gene is possibly TRBD2 (6 bases). V lost 5 bases and J lost 1, with 12 bases in between. This CDR3 has 14 amino acids. Germline CDR1 and CDR2: SGHVS and FQNEAQ. The CDR3 bases are TGTGCCAGCAGCCCGGGAGAGTCTTCCTACGAGCAGTACTTC. Protein: CASSPGESSYEQYF.

The chain employs TRBV6-5 and TRBJ2-1, with D perhaps matching TRBD1 (6 bases). There are 15 residues in the CDR3. Trimming pared 8 bases from V and 5 bases from J, leaving 19 bases between. Per germline, CDR1 MNHEY and CDR2 SVGAGI. In DNA form, the CDR3 reads TGTGCCAGCTCCTTTCCAGGGGCTTCCAACAATGAGCAGTTCTTC. This codes for CASSFPGASNNEQFF.

This clonotype occurred many times. V gene TRBV5-5 combines with J gene TRBJ2-5, with 7 bases lining up with TRBD2. Germline trimming cut 3 bases from V and 1 base from J; bases unmatched to any gene: 9. Germline CDR1 SGHKS, CDR2 YYEKEE (reference sequence). The length of the CDR3 is 16 residues. Here the CDR3 reads CASSSIRGGGQETQYF. The CDR3 nucleotides are TGTGCCAGCAGCTCCATCCGTGGGGGGGGCCAAGAGACCCAGTACTTC.

This clonotype was seen many times. J is TRBJ2-5 and V is TRBV7-6; 14 bases map to TRBD2. The germline CDR1 and CDR2 sequences are SGHVS and FNYEAQ. The CDR3 extends over 17 amino acids. The V segment lost 5 bases and the J segment 5 bases; nucleotides outside the gene matches: 10. The CDR3 sequence: CASSPRLAGGVAETQYF. CDR3 DNA sequence: TGTGCCAGCAGCCCCCGACTAGCGGGGGGGGTGGCGGAGACCCAGTACTTC.

This clonotype was seen ten or more times. The gene calls are TRBV27 and TRBJ1-5, with 7 bases fitting TRBD1. Losses at the gene ends were 2 bases for V and 4 bases for J; bases not matched to a gene: 2. Per the germline V gene, CDR1 is MNHEY and CDR2 is SMNVEV (reference sequence). The CDR3 has 14 residues. CDR3 region: CASSLQGENQPQHF. CDR3 bases: TGTGCCAGCAGTTTACAGGGGGAGAATCAGCCCCAGCATTTT.

The chain combines TRBV20-1 with TRBJ2-7, with 13 nucleotides matching TRBD2. The V segment lost 1 base and the J segment 5 bases; nucleotides outside the gene matches: 5. Germline V gene lookup returns CDR1 DFQATT and CDR2 SNEGSKA (reference sequence). CDR3 length: 15 residues. The CDR3 region has the DNA TGCAGTGCTAGAGGAGCCGGACTAGCGGGAGACGAGCAGTACTTC. Its protein product is CSARGAGLAGDEQYF.

This clonotype appeared a few times. This chain joins TRBV5-1 and TRBJ2-3, with D tentatively TRBD2 (5 bases). Germline-derived CDR1 and CDR2 are SGHRS and YFSETQ. The CDR3 has 13 residues. The V and J ends lost 5 bases and 2 bases respectively, with 9 bases between them. The CDR3 loop is CASSPRDTDTQYF. The CDR3 DNA reads TGCGCCAGCAGTCCACGGGACACAGATACGCAGTATTTT.

There are a few counts of this clonotype. The rearrangement joins TRBV6-5 to TRBJ2-3, with unresolved D. V was trimmed by 4 bases and J by 1 base, leaving 9 bases between them. The CDR3 is 14 residues long. In germline, CDR1 is MNHEY, CDR2 SVGAGI. In DNA, the CDR3 is TGTGCCAGCAGTTTTAGGGTCGGCACAGATACGCAGTATTTT. It encodes CASSFRVGTDTQYF.

This clonotype was seen only a few times. The V call is TRBV7-8, the J call TRBJ1-1, with D unclear. The germline gives CDR1 SGHVS, CDR2 FQNEAQ. The CDR3 length is 15 residues. Trimming stripped 4 bases from V and 2 bases from J, with 14 bases between. CDR3 region: CASSSWALLNTEAFF. In DNA form, the CDR3 reads TGTGCCAGCAGCTCCTGGGCCCTCCTTAACACTGAAGCTTTCTTT.

The chain's CDR3 is CAWAPGDTGELFF. The CDR3 nucleotides read TGTGCCTGGGCCCCCGGCGACACCGGGGAGCTGTTTTTT. The chain employs TRBV30 and TRBJ2-2, with D unclear. Germline CDR1 GTSNPN, CDR2 SVGIG (reference sequence). V was shortened by 5 bases and J by 3 bases, with 10 bases between the two germline ends. The CDR3 consists of 13 residues.

This clonotype was detected a few times. The chain combines TRBV7-9 with TRBJ2-2, with D perhaps TRBD1 or TRBD2 (5 bases each). CDR1 and CDR2 from the germline V gene are SEHNR and FQNEAQ (reference sequence). V lost 1 base to trimming and J lost 8 bases, with 14 bases between them. This CDR3 has 15 amino acids. The CDR3 is CASSLVGPGPGELFF. CDR3 sequence (DNA): TGTGCCAGCAGCTTAGTCGGCCCGGGACCTGGGGAGCTGTTTTTT.

This clonotype has only a few counts. The chain recombines TRBV15 with TRBJ2-1; TRBD2 is a possible D gene (7 bases). CDR3 length: 15 residues. The germline CDR1 and CDR2 sequences are LNHNV and YYDKDF (reference sequence). Trimming took off 0 bases at V and 6 bases at J, with 12 bases between the two ends. CDR3 amino acids: CATSRDRGGSNEQFF. In DNA form, the CDR3 reads TGTGCCACCAGCAGAGATAGGGGGGGATCCAATGAGCAGTTCTTC.

The chain has TRBV2 and TRBJ1-2; TRBD1 is a possible D gene (6 bases). The germline CDR1 and CDR2 sequences are SNHLY and FYNNEI. The CDR3 runs to 10 residues. V was trimmed by 9 bases and J by 7 bases, leaving 9 bases between them. DNA of the CDR3: TGTGCCAGTACAGGGTCTGGCTACACCTTC. Protein sequence: CASTGSGYTF.

The rearrangement links TRBV5-6 to TRBJ2-3; a weak D match, TRBD2 (5 bases). The V end lost 4 bases, the J end lost 3 bases, and 12 bases lay between the germline ends. CDR1 is SGHDT, CDR2 YYEEEE, per germline. The CDR3 is 14 amino acids. CDR3 loop: CASSPLSGTDTQYF. CDR3 DNA sequence: TGTGCCAGCAGCCCACTCAGCGGAACAGATACGCAGTATTTT.

V gene TRBV12-3 or TRBV12-4 combines with J gene TRBJ2-5; the match to TRBD2 covers 12 bases. There are 15 residues in the CDR3. V dropped 5 bases and J dropped 11; count of bases not matched to a gene: 12. The CDR3 coding sequence is TGTGCCAGCAGTCCGGATTCTAGCGGGAGGGCCCTGCAGTACTTC. Protein product: CASSPDSSGRALQYF.

This clonotype was recorded at least ten times. The chain couples TRBV6-2 or TRBV6-3 to TRBJ2-3; 8 bases are a match to TRBD1. The CDR3 loop spans 14 amino acids. Per the germline V gene, CDR1 is MNHEY and CDR2 is SVGEGT. After removal of 4 bases from V and 4 bases from J, the junction contained 4 bases not matched to a gene. The CDR3 region is CASSWTGSPDTQYF. CDR3 DNA: TGTGCCAGCAGTTGGACAGGGAGTCCAGATACGCAGTATTTT.

V and J are TRBV5-5 and TRBJ2-7; maybe TRBD1 (5 bases). Between the trimmed V and J ends, which lost 7 bases and 7 bases, there was a span of 15 bases. This CDR3 region has 12 residues. Germline assignment: CDR1 SGHKS and CDR2 YYEKEE (reference sequence). This CDR3 is CASRTGYEEQYF. CDR3 DNA: TGTGCCAGCCGAACAGGTTACGAGGAGCAGTACTTC.

This clonotype was found many times. The rearrangement joins TRBV28 to TRBJ2-2, with D unclear. Trimming cost V 1 base and J 4 bases, with 10 bases left between them. Germline CDR1 is MDHEN and CDR2 is SYDVKM. The CDR3 is 15 amino acids. CDR3 sequence (DNA): TGTGCCAGCAGTTTATTAGGTCTGGCCACCGGGGAGCTGTTTTTT. This translates into CASSLLGLATGELFF.

The chain carries TRBV29-1 and TRBJ2-5, with D possibly matching TRBD1 (7 bases). V dropped 0 bases and J dropped 5 bases, with 13 bases sitting between them. In germline, CDR1 is SQVTM, CDR2 ANQGSEA. This CDR3 comprises 14 residues. The CDR3 nucleotides are TGCAGCGTTGAAGATGGCAGGGGGGATGAGACCCAGTACTTC. Translation: CSVEDGRGDETQYF.

The CDR3 DNA reads as TGTGCCAGCAGCTCCACTCCCGACAGATTCACCGGGGAGCTGTTTTTT. Translating gives CASSSTPDRFTGELFF. This chain uses TRBV5-6 with TRBJ2-2, with D perhaps TRBD1 (5 bases). The CDR3 length is 16 residues. Germline lookup yields CDR1 SGHDT and CDR2 YYEEEE. Deletions cut 3 bases from V and 4 bases from J, with 16 bases between.

This clonotype showed up many times. CDR3 sequence reads: CASSRTGEELVGVRETQYF. As DNA, the CDR3 is TGTGCCAGCAGCCGGACAGGGGAAGAACTAGTGGGGGTTCGGGAGACCCAGTACTTC. This chain connects TRBV28 to TRBJ2-5; TRBD1 aligns across 9 bases. CDR1 and CDR2 (germline): MDHEN, SYDVKM. V lost 6 bases and J lost 5; bases outside the gene matches: 22. The CDR3 is 19 amino acids.